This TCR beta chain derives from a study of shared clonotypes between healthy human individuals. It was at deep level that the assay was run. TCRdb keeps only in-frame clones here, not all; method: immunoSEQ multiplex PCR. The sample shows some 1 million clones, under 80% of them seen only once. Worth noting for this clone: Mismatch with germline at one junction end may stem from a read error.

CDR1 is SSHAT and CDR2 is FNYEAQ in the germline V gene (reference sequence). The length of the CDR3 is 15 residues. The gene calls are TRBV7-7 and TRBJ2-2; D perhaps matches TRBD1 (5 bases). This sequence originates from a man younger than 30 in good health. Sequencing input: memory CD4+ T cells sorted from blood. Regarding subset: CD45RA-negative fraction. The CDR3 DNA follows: TGTGCTAGCAGCCAGGGCGCGTCGAACACCGGGGAGCTGTTTTTT. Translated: CASSQGASNTGELFF.